This T cell receptor (beta chain) was observed in a study of Graves' ophthalmopathy and Graves' hyperthyroidism. Overall study findings and caveats: Discrimination between ophthalmopathy and stable hyperthyroidism by a 13-signature model showed 85% to 90% sensitivity and more than 65% specificity. In blood appeared most of the expanded thyroid clonotypes whose frequency exceeded 0.001.

With 5 bases clipped from V and 5 bases from J, the junction kept 9 bases outside the gene matches. This CDR3 spans 14 amino acids. CDR1 and CDR2 from the germline V gene are MDHEN and SYDVKM. TCR beta CDR3 amplification used RNA transcripts. First-round RT-PCR employed HTBI primers, with a second-round multiplex PCR after it. Using its own MiXCR run on the multiplex PCR reads, TCRdb lists one record per CDR3 protein. The data hold hundreds of thousands of distinct CDR3 sequences, with under 25% observed a single time. On this clonotype: Its target is unknown.

Stable hyperthyroid donors showed no ophthalmopathy during 18 months follow-up. The study recruited hyperthyroidism patients aged 18 to 65 who were newly diagnosed, under 2 months' duration. Sequencing was done on a sample of peripheral blood. The TCR originated in a young woman with stable Graves' hyperthyroidism. This chain uses TRBV28 with TRBJ2-7; 7 nucleotides agree with TRBD1. The CDR3 nucleotides read TGTGCCAGCAGTATCCCCTACAGGGGCCACGAGCAGTACTTC. Its protein product is CASSIPYRGHEQYF.